This paragraph covers one TCR beta chain sequence. Its antigen is undetermined. This record comes from a study of siplizumab effects on memory and regulatory T cells. The V end was cut by 0 bases, the J end by 15 bases, with 13 bases between. CDR3 length equals 12 residues. Germline V gene data show CDR1 as SGHAT and CDR2 as FQNNGV. Using immunoSEQ multiplex PCR, the repertoire was profiled, and TCRdb retains in-frame clones only, with some absent. The sample includes about 120,000 clones, just over 90% of them seen just once. Study observations and caveats: Tregs proliferating in siplizumab cultures lacked confirmation of their suppressive function.

This receptor was identified in a human donor in good health. The chain couples TRBV11-2 to TRBJ2-3; D unclear. Sequenced: non-Treg CD4+ T cells sorted from blood. The CDR3 reads CASSLDRDGNYF. DNA for the CDR3: TGTGCCAGCAGCTTAGATCGTGATGGGAACTATTTT.